What follows describes a single TCR beta chain. Its specificity is not known. Amplification yielded TCR beta CDR3 regions, with RNA transcripts as the source. Researchers ran a first-round RT-PCR on the TCR CDR3 using the HTBI primer set. TCRdb reanalysed the multiplex PCR reads using MiXCR and keeps one entry per CDR3 protein. The table shows some 510,000 distinct CDR3 sequences, with roughly 46% occurring only once. The record originates from a study of T cells in Graves' hyperthyroidism and ophthalmopathy. Whole-study results and caveats: Ophthalmopathy was told apart from stable hyperthyroidism by a 13 V-J model.

Absent ophthalmopathy progression within 18 months defined stable Graves' hyperthyroidism. Newly diagnosed hyperthyroidism, duration under 2 months, in patients aged 18 to 65. Patients having uncontrolled infection, another autoimmune disease, pregnancy or lactation were not included. The CDR3 contains 13 residues. V lost 4 bases to trimming and J lost 5 bases, with 10 bases between them. Per the germline V gene, CDR1 is SGDLS and CDR2 is YYNGEE. Sequenced: peripheral blood or thyroid tissue (not recorded which). The chain uses TRBV9 and TRBJ1-3; D is unclear. This TCR derives from a young woman with Graves' hyperthyroidism. Here the CDR3 reads CASSTEPRNTIYF. CDR3 in DNA: TGTGCCAGCAGCACTGAACCCCGAAACACCATATATTTT. The full variable domain, with the rest looked up from reference TRBV9 and TRBJ1-3, is DSGVTQTPKHLITATGQRVTLRCSPRSGDLSVYWYQQSLDQGLQFLIQYYNGEERAKGNILERFSAQQFPDLHSELNLSSLELGDSALYFCASSTEPRNTIYFGEGSWLTVV.